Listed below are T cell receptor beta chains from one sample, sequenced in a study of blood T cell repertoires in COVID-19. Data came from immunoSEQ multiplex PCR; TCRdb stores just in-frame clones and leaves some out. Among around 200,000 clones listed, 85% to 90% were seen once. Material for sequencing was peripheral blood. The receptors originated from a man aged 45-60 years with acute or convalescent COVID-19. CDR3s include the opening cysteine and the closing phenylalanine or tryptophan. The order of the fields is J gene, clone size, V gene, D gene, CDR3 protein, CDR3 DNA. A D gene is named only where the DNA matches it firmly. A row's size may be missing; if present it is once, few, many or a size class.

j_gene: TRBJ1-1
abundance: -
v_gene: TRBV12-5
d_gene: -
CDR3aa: CASGFPLAGQNTEAFF
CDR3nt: TGTGCTAGTGGTTTCCCCCTCGCAGGGCAGAACACTGAAGCTTTCTTT

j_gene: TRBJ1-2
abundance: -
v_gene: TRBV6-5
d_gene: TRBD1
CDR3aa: CASSYGQGLGGYTF
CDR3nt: TGTGCCAGCAGTTACGGACAGGGGCTGGGGGGCTACACCTTC

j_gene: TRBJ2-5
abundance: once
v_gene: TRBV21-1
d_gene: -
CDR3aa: CASSGIWTGRIWCQETQYF
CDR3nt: TGTGCCAGCAGCGGTATTTGGACAGGGAGGATTTGGTGCCAAGAGACCCAGTACTTC

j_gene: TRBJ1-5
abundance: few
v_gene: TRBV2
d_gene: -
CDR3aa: CASNDRSGNQPQHF
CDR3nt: TGTGCCAGCAACGACAGATCGGGCAATCAGCCCCAGCATTTT

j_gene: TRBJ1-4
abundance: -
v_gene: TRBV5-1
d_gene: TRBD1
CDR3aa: CASSQGANEKLFF
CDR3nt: TGCGCCAGCAGCCAGGGGGCTAATGAAAAACTGTTTTTT

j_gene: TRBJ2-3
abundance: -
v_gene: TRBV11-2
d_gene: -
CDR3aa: CASSWTYTDTQYF
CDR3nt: TGTGCCAGCAGCTGGACATACACAGATACGCAGTATTTT

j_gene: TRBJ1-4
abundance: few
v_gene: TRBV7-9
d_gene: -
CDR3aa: CASSLLGDSSNEKLFF
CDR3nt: TGTGCCAGCAGCTTACTCGGTGACAGTAGTAATGAAAAACTGTTTTTT

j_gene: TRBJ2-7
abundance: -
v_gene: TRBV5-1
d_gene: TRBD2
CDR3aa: CASSVAGRSYEQYF
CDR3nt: TGCGCCAGCAGCGTAGCGGGCCGCTCCTACGAGCAGTACTTC

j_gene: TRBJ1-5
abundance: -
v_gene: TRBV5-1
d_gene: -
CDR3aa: CASSSGASNQPQHF
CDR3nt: TGCGCCAGCAGCTCAGGGGCTAGCAATCAGCCCCAGCATTTT

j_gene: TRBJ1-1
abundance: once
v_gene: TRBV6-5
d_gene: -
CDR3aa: CASSYGGSMNTEAFF
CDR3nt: TGTGCCAGCAGTTACGGGGGCAGCATGAACACTGAAGCTTTCTTT

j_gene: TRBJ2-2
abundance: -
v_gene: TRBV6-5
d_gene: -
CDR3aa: CASSFQGIWGTGELFF
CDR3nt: TGTGCCAGCAGTTTCCAGGGGATTTGGGGGACCGGGGAGCTGTTTTTT

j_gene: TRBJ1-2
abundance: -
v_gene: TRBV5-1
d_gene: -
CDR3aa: CASSLAPEGGGYTF
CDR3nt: TGCGCCAGCAGCTTGGCCCCTGAGGGAGGTGGCTACACCTTC

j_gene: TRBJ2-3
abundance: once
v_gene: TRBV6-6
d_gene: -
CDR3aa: CASRFELNSSTDTQYF
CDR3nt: TGTGCCAGCAGATTCGAGCTCAACTCTAGCACAGATACGCAGTATTTT

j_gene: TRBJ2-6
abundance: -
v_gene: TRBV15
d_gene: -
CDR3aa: CATSGGASGANVLTF
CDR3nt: TGTGCCACCAGCGGAGGAGCCTCTGGGGCCAACGTCCTGACTTTC

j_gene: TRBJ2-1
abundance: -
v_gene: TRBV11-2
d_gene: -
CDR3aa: CASSLGAGQGNEQFF
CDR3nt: TGTGCCAGCAGCTTAGGAGCAGGGCAGGGCAATGAGCAGTTCTTC

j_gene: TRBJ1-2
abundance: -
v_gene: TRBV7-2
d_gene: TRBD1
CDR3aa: CASSSDLATGGRSYTF
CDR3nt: TGTGCCAGCAGCTCCGACCTAGCGACAGGGGGTAGGAGCTACACCTTC

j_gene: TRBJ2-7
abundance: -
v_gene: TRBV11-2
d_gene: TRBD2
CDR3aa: CASSLGGLAGSSSYEQYF
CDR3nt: TGTGCCAGCAGCTTAGGGGGACTAGCGGGCTCAAGCTCCTACGAGCAGTACTTC